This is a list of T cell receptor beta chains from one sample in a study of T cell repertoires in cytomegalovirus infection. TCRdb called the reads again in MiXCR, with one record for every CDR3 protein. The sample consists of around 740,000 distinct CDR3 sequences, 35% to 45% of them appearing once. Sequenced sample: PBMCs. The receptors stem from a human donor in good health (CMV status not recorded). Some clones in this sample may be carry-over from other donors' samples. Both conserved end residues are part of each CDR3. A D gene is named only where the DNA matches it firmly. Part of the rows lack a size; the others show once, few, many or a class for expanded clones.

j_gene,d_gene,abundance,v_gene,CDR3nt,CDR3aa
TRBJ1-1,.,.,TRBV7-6,TGTGCCAGCAGCTTAGAGAGGGTTTTT,CASSLERVF
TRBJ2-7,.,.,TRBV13,TGTGCCAGCAGCTTAAGGGATTCCCACGAGCAGTACTTC,CASSLRDSHEQYF
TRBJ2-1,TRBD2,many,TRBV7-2,TGTGCCAGCAGCGTTAGCGGGGGGGACTACAATGAGCAGTTCTTC,CASSVSGGDYNEQFF
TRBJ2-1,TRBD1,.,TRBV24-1,TGTGCCACCAGCAACCCGGGACAGGGGATAGACAATGAGCAGTTCTTC,CATSNPGQGIDNEQFF
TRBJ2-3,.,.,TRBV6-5,TGTGCCAGCAGTTACGACGGGAGCATCACAGATACGCAGTATTTT,CASSYDGSITDTQYF
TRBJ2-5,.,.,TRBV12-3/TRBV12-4,TGTGCCAGCAGTTTAATCGACGGGGGACGGGAGACCCAGTACTTC,CASSLIDGGRETQYF
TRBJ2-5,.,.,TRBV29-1,TGCAGCGTTGAAGGCCCCTCGGACAGCATTCACCAAGAGACCCAGTACTTC,CSVEGPSDSIHQETQYF
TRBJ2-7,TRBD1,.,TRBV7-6,TGTGCCAGCAGCCCAAGACAGGGGATTACCTACGAGCAGTACTTC,CASSPRQGITYEQYF
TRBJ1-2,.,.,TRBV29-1,TGCACCTGCTACTCGGGCATTGGCGATGGCTACACCTTC,CTCYSGIGDGYTF
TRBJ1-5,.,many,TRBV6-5,TGTGCCAGCAGTGCCACAGGCGGCGGGGCTAGCAATCAGCCCCAGCATTTT,CASSATGGGASNQPQHF
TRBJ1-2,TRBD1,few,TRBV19,TGTGCCAGTAGCCTACACCTTGACAGGGACTATGGCTACACCTTC,CASSLHLDRDYGYTF
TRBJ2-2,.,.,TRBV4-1,TGCGCCAGCAGCACCCGAGACGGGGGTGGGGAGCTGTTTTTT,CASSTRDGGGELFF
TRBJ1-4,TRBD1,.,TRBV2,TGTGCCAGCAGAGCTTCCACCGGACAGGCCAATGAAAAACTGTTTTTT,CASRASTGQANEKLFF
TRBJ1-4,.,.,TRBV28,TGTGCCAGCAGTGACTTAGACAGATTTAATGAAAAACTGTTTTTT,CASSDLDRFNEKLFF
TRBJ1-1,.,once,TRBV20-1,TGCAGTGCCCTGGACCGAACTGAAGCTTTCTTT,CSALDRTEAFF
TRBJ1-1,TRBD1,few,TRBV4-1,TGCGCCAGCAGCCTCGGACAGGGAACGCGAAACACTGAAGCTTTCTTT,CASSLGQGTRNTEAFF
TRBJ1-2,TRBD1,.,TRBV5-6,TGTGCCAGCAGCCTCCGGGACAGCCTTAACTATGGCTACACCTTC,CASSLRDSLNYGYTF
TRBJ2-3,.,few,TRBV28,TGTGCCAGCAGGTCCGGGGGCGGAGATACGCAGTATTTT,CASRSGGGDTQYF
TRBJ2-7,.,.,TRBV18,TGTGCCAGCTCACCCAACAGGGTCGAGCAGTACTTC,CASSPNRVEQYF
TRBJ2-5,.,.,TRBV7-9,TGTGCCAGCAGCTCGGGAGATCGGGGCCCCCAAGAGACCCAGTACTTC,CASSSGDRGPQETQYF
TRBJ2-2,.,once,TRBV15,TGTGCCACCAGCAGAGATGTCGTGAGGTTGCGTACGGGGGAGCTGTTTTTT,CATSRDVVRLRTGELFF
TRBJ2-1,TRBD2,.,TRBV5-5,TGTGCCAGCAGCTCCTTACTCCGACTAGCTTCATCGAATGAGCAGTTCTTC,CASSSLLRLASSNEQFF
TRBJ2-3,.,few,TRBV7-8,TGTGCCAGCAGCTTACACGACTTAGGCACAGATACGCAGTATTTT,CASSLHDLGTDTQYF
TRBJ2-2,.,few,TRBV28,TGTGCCAGCATGGGGACACCGGTGGGGGTTAACACCGGGGAGCTGTTTTTT,CASMGTPVGVNTGELFF
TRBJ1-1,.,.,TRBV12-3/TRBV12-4,TGTGCCAGCAGTTTCAGGCAGGACAACACTGAAGCTTTCTTT,CASSFRQDNTEAFF
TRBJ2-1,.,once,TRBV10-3,TGTGCCATCAGTGAGTCGGCGGCAGCATATGAGCAGTTCTTC,CAISESAAAYEQFF
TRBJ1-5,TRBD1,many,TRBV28,TGTGCCAGCCGTTCCCGGGACAGGGCTAATCAGCCCCAGCATTTT,CASRSRDRANQPQHF
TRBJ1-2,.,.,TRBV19,TGTGCCAGTAGTACCCGGACAGACTATGGCTACACCTTC,CASSTRTDYGYTF
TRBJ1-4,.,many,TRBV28,TGTGCCAGCAGTACTAGGGGCTTAAATGAAAAACTGTTTTTT,CASSTRGLNEKLFF
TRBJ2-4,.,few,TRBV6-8,TGTGCCAGCAGGGGACGGGAAGTTTGGAACATTCAGTACTTC,CASRGREVWNIQYF
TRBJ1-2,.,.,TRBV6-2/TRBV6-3,TGTGCCAGCAGCTCCACTGCGTTCTATGGCGACACCTTC,CASSSTAFYGDTF
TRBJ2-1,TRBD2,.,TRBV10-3,TGTGCCATCAGTGGAACCGGGACTAGCGGGGAGGATGAGCAGTTCTTC,CAISGTGTSGEDEQFF
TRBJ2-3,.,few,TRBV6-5,TGTGCCAGCAAGGGGGGAGGTAGAGATACGCAGTATTTT,CASKGGGRDTQYF
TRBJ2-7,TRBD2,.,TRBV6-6,TGTGCCAGCAAGGTGGAGCGGGGGGACGAGCAGTACTTC,CASKVERGDEQYF
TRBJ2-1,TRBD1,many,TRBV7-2,TGTGCCAGCAGCCCTCAAAGAGGGACAGCAACCTACAATGAGCAGTTCTTC,CASSPQRGTATYNEQFF